Sequencing of this TCR beta chain was carried out in a study of cytomegalovirus exposure and HLA in healthy donors. V shed 0 bases and J 6 bases; nucleotides not matched to a gene: 9. The CDR3 contains 17 residues. Germline V CDR1 and CDR2: SGHAT, FQNNGV. Vbeta (60) and Jbeta (13) primers were used in the PCR. Clones were sequenced by immunoSEQ multiplex PCR, and TCRdb holds only the in-frame ones, with some missing. The sample comprises around 220,000 clones, 65% to 80% of which are singletons, and about 16% rests with the top ten. The sample taken for sequencing was PBMCs. V and J are TRBV11-2 and TRBJ2-3; 10 nucleotides line up with TRBD2. The receptor comes from a man aged 40-49 years in good health and CMV-seronegative. The CDR3: CASSLDKSGRASDTQYF. DNA of the CDR3: TGTGCCAGCAGCTTAGATAAAAGCGGGAGGGCCAGTGATACGCAGTATTTT.